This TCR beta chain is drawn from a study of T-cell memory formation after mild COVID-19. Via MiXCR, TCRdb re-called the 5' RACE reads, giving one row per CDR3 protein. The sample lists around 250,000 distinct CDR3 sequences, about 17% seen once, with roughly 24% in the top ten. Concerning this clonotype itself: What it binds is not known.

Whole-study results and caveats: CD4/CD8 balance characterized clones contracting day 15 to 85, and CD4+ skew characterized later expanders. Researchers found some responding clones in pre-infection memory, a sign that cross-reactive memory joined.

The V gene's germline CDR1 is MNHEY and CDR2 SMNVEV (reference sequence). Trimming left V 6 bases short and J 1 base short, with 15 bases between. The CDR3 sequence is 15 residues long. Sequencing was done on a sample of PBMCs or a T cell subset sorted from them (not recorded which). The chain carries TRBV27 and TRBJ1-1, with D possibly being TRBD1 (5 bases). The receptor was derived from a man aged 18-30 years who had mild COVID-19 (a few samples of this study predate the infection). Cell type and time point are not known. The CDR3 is CASRGSMGGNTEAFF. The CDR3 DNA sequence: TGTGCCAGCAGAGGTTCTATGGGGGGGAACACTGAAGCTTTCTTT.